These 32 T cell receptor beta chains share one sample of origin, sequenced in a study of OX40 agonist ivuxolimab in advanced cancers. The method was immunoSEQ multiplex PCR; TCRdb's version includes in-frame clones alone and lacks a portion of them. Altogether about 78,000 clones are present, under 90% being singletons, with the ten largest covering around 0.44%. Material: CD4+ or CD8+ T cells sorted from blood, obtained in a trial of the OX40 agonist ivuxolimab. These receptors came from an adult with an advanced solid tumor such as melanoma, head and neck, liver or kidney cancer.

This clone was detected a few times. The V call is TRBV9, the J call TRBJ1-1; 8 bases line up with TRBD1. The length of the CDR3 is 15 residues. The V gene's germline CDR1 is SGDLS and CDR2 YYNGEE. The V and J ends lost 3 bases and 3 bases, in that order; junction bases with no gene match: 7. CDR3 region: CASSARQGRDTEAFF. DNA for the CDR3: TGTGCCAGCAGCGCCCGACAGGGGAGGGACACTGAAGCTTTCTTT.

The chain combines TRBV13 with TRBJ1-2; the D is unclear. This CDR3 comprises 14 residues. Trimming stripped 4 bases from V and 7 bases from J, with 16 bases between. Looked up from germline, CDR1 is PRHDT and CDR2 is FYEKMQ (reference sequence). The CDR3 loop reads CASSSYRLKGGYTF. The CDR3 bases are TGTGCCAGCAGCTCTTATCGATTAAAAGGTGGCTACACCTTC.

This clone was detected only once. The V and J genes are TRBV5-6 and TRBJ2-3; D remains unclear. V was shortened by 4 bases and J by 0 bases, with 6 bases between the two germline ends. CDR3 size: 13 residues. From germline, CDR1 is SGHDT and CDR2 YYEEEE. The chain's CDR3 is CASSLYSTDTQYF. CDR3 in DNA: TGTGCCAGCAGCCTTTACAGCACAGATACGCAGTATTTT.

This sequence joins TRBV7-8 and TRBJ1-2; unclear D gene. The CDR3 totals 14 residues. The V end lost 5 bases, the J end lost 5 bases, and 15 bases lay between the germline ends. Germline CDR1 SGHVS, CDR2 FQNEAQ. The CDR3 nucleotides are TGTGCCAGCAGCGCGAGGCGTCTAGGGTATGGCTACACCTTC. Its protein product is CASSARRLGYGYTF.

This chain joins TRBV7-3 and TRBJ2-3; D is unresolved. V lost 2 bases and J lost 1, with 4 bases in between. The germline V gene has CDR1 SGHTA and CDR2 FQGTGA. The CDR3 is made up of 13 amino acids. The CDR3 loop is CASSLARTDTQYF. The DNA for the CDR3 is TGTGCCAGCAGCTTAGCTCGCACAGATACGCAGTATTTT.

The chain has TRBV2 and TRBJ2-2; maybe TRBD2 (6 bases). The germline V and J ends were trimmed by 9 bases and 2 bases, with 16 bases remaining between them. Germline lookup yields CDR1 SNHLY and CDR2 FYNNEI. The CDR3 spans 15 residues. CDR3 loop: CASQRGGRNTGELFF. The DNA of the CDR3 is TGTGCCAGTCAGAGAGGAGGGAGAAACACCGGGGAGCTGTTTTTT.

The V call is TRBV7-3, the J call TRBJ1-5; no definite D call. The CDR3 totals 13 residues. V was pared by 2 bases and J by 1 base, with 3 bases between. Germline CDR1 is SGHTA and CDR2 is FQGTGA. The CDR3 coding sequence is TGTGCCAGCAGCTTAGACAGCAATCAGCCCCAGCATTTT. Encoded protein: CASSLDSNQPQHF. The complete variable domain, with remaining parts taken from reference TRBV7-3 and TRBJ1-5, reads GAGVSQTPSNKVTEKGKYVELRCDPISGHTALYWYRQSLGQGPEFLIYFQGTGAADDSGLPNDRFFAVRPEGSVSTLKIQRTERGDSAVYLCASSLDSNQPQHFGDGTRLSIL.

This chain links TRBV28 with TRBJ2-7, with TRBD2 matching 7 bases. Germline-derived CDR1 and CDR2 are MDHEN and SYDVKM. Germline trimming cut 3 bases from V and 2 bases from J; bases unmatched to any gene: 7. This CDR3 is 15 amino acids long. The CDR3 DNA follows: TGTGCCAGCAGTTTCGGGGGGAATCAAGCCTACGAGCAGTACTTC. Its translation: CASSFGGNQAYEQYF. Full variable domain (rest looked up from reference TRBV28 and TRBJ2-7): DVKVTQSSRYLVKRTGEKVFLECVQDMDHENMFWYRQDPGLGLRLIYFSYDVKMKEKGDIPEGYSVSREKKERFSLILESASTNQTSMYLCASSFGGNQAYEQYFGPGTRLTVT.

V and J are TRBV5-1 and TRBJ1-6; no definite D call. Germline V gene lookup returns CDR1 SGHRS and CDR2 YFSETQ. Deletions cut 4 bases from V and 10 bases from J, with 15 bases between. CDR3 size: 14 residues. For the CDR3, the DNA is TGCGCCAGCAGCGCCGCATTTGTAAAATCACCCCTCCACTTT. This gives the protein CASSAAFVKSPLHF.

The V and J genes are TRBV5-1 and TRBJ2-7; D may match TRBD1 or TRBD2 (5 bases each). Germline CDR1 reads SGHRS; CDR2 reads YFSETQ. The CDR3 totals 15 residues. Trimming took off 4 bases at V and 4 bases at J, with 18 bases between the two ends. This CDR3 is CASSPGTPALYEQYV. The CDR3 region has the DNA TGCGCCAGCAGCCCTGGGACCCCGGCGTTGTACGAGCAGTACGTC.

The chain links TRBV7-6 to TRBJ2-5, with TRBD1 matching 7 bases. V trimming: 4 bases; J trimming: 5 bases; junction bases outside the gene matches: 7. Looked up from germline, CDR1 is SGHVS and CDR2 is FNYEAQ. The CDR3 contains 14 residues. The CDR3 DNA reads as TGTGCCAGCAGCTCACGACAGGGCCGGGAGACCCAGTACTTC. Its protein product is CASSSRQGRETQYF.

This rearrangement joins TRBV7-9 to TRBJ2-2; D may be TRBD1 (6 bases). The CDR3 consists of 16 residues. V was shortened by 5 bases and J by 5 bases, with 18 bases between the two germline ends. Germline CDR1 and CDR2: SEHNR and FQNEAQ (reference sequence). CDR3 in amino acids: CASSAQGRVGTGELFF. CDR3 bases: TGTGCCAGCAGCGCACAGGGTAGGGTCGGGACCGGGGAGCTGTTTTTT.

The gene calls are TRBV5-8 and TRBJ1-2, with unresolved D. Germline assignment: CDR1 SGHTS and CDR2 YDEGEE. Trimming took 0 bases from V and 7 from J, leaving 7 bases between them. This CDR3 has 12 amino acids. CDR3 in amino acids: CASSLGPVGYTF. The DNA of the CDR3 is TGTGCCAGCAGCTTGGGGCCGGTTGGCTACACCTTC.

The chain links TRBV5-4 to TRBJ1-2; the D gene is possibly TRBD1 (5 bases). Per germline, CDR1 SGHNT and CDR2 YYREEE (reference sequence). Trimming pared 4 bases from V and 4 bases from J, leaving 14 bases between. The CDR3 is made up of 14 amino acids. The CDR3 nucleotides read TGTGCCAGCAGCCCCGGGGACCGACCCTATGGCTACACCTTC. Amino acids: CASSPGDRPYGYTF. The complete variable domain, with remaining parts taken from reference TRBV5-4 and TRBJ1-2, reads ETGVTQSPTHLIKTRGQQVTLRCSSQSGHNTVSWYQQALGQGPQFIFQYYREEENGRGNFPPRFSGLQFPNYSSELNVNALELDDSALYLCASSPGDRPYGYTFGSGTRLTVV.

The chain carries TRBV7-3 and TRBJ1-1; a possible D gene is TRBD1 (6 bases). The CDR3 has 14 amino acids. CDR1 is SGHTA, CDR2 FQGTGA, per germline. Trimming took 5 bases from V and 4 from J, leaving 14 bases between them. The CDR3 DNA reads as TGTGCCAGCAGCGTCCAGGGGAGTAGCACTGAAGCTTTCTTT. Its translation: CASSVQGSSTEAFF.

The chain carries TRBV7-8 and TRBJ2-5; D not resolved. Germline-derived CDR1 and CDR2 are SGHVS and FQNEAQ. V was trimmed by 3 bases and J by 5 bases, leaving 19 bases between them. The CDR3 runs to 16 residues. CDR3: CASSFSFWQIGETQYF. In DNA form, the CDR3 reads TGTGCCAGCAGCTTTAGCTTCTGGCAGATCGGGGAGACCCAGTACTTC.

This chain links TRBV19 with TRBJ2-1, with D unclear. The CDR3 sequence is 14 residues long. The V end was cut by 7 bases, the J end by 6 bases, with 16 bases between. Germline V gene lookup returns CDR1 LNHDA and CDR2 SQIVND (reference sequence). In DNA form, the CDR3 reads TGTGCCAGTAAACCAGAAATGGTCTTCAATGAGCAGTTCTTC. This gives the protein CASKPEMVFNEQFF.

The chain combines TRBV7-2 with TRBJ2-5; 7 positions agree with TRBD1. Germline V CDR1 and CDR2: SGHTA, FQGNSA. The CDR3 has 14 amino acids. With V trimmed by 5 bases and J by 5 bases, 8 bases remained unmatched. The CDR3 loop reads CASSQQGQSETQYF. DNA of the CDR3: TGTGCCAGCAGCCAACAGGGACAGTCCGAGACCCAGTACTTC.

The CDR3 DNA reads TGTGCCTGGAGTGCTGACAGATTTAACACTGAAGCTTTCTTT. Amino acids: CAWSADRFNTEAFF. This sequence joins TRBV30 and TRBJ1-1; D perhaps matches TRBD1 (5 bases). V was cut by 1 base and J by 2 bases, with 11 bases left in between. Germline V gives CDR1 GTSNPN, CDR2 SVGIG (reference sequence). The CDR3 is 14 amino acids.

The rearrangement joins TRBV27 to TRBJ2-3; 7 positions match TRBD1. The length of the CDR3 is 16 residues. The V gene end was trimmed by 2 bases and the J gene end by 5 bases; junction bases not matched to a gene: 10. Germline V gene data show CDR1 as MNHEY and CDR2 as SMNVEV (reference sequence). The CDR3 nucleotides read TGTGCCAGCAGTTTACACCTGGCAGGGGGAAGAGATACGCAGTATTTT. Translation gives CASSLHLAGGRDTQYF.

The chain couples TRBV29-1 to TRBJ2-3; D is tentatively TRBD1 or TRBD2 (6 bases each). The germline V gene encodes CDR1 SQVTM and CDR2 ANQGSEA. There are 14 residues in the CDR3. Trimming removed 8 bases from V and 2 bases from J, with 17 bases in between. Written as DNA, the CDR3 is TGCAGCTGCCGGGACACGGGAGCCACAGATACGCAGTATTTT. It encodes CSCRDTGATDTQYF.

V usage is TRBV4-3 and J usage is TRBJ1-4; D remains ambiguous. The length of the CDR3 is 12 residues. V lost 0 bases to trimming and J lost 13 bases, with 9 bases between them. The germline gives CDR1 LGHNA, CDR2 YSLEER. The CDR3: CASSQDWGVLFF. Here the CDR3 DNA reads TGCGCCAGCAGCCAAGATTGGGGAGTACTGTTTTTT.

This rearrangement joins TRBV18 to TRBJ1-5; D not resolved. Germline V gene data show CDR1 as KGHSH and CDR2 as LQKENI. V was clipped by 3 bases and J by 11 bases, with 20 bases between them. This CDR3 has 15 amino acids. The DNA for the CDR3 is TGTGCCAGCTCACCCCAGCCCGCAGTAGTGATAGCCCAGCATTTT. The encoded protein is CASSPQPAVVIAQHF.

V and J are TRBV7-9 and TRBJ2-5; the D call may be TRBD1 or TRBD2 (5 bases each). The CDR3 is made up of 15 amino acids. V lost 1 base and J 7 bases, leaving 16 bases between the germline ends. CDR1 is SEHNR and CDR2 is FQNEAQ in the germline V gene (reference sequence). The CDR3 nucleotides are TGTGCCAGCAGCTTAGGGAGATGGGGGTTCGGGACCCAGTACTTC. Encoded protein: CASSLGRWGFGTQYF.

This sequence joins TRBV12-2 and TRBJ1-2; TRBD1, the table's D call, was not compared with the DNA. TRBV12-2 is annotated as a pseudogene. The CDR3 has 15 residues. Here the CDR3 DNA reads TGTGCAAGTCGCCTCCGGGACACGAGCAACTATGGCTACACCTTC. Its translation: CASRLRDTSNYGYTF.

This clone was counted between two and nine times. The chain couples TRBV27 to TRBJ1-2; TRBD1 matches at 7 bases. The germline V gene has CDR1 MNHEY and CDR2 SMNVEV (reference sequence). The CDR3 extends over 12 amino acids. The trim removed 8 bases at V and 7 bases at J, leaving 7 bases unmatched. The CDR3 DNA reads TGTGCCAGCGGGGGGGCAGGGGGTGGCTACACCTTC. Encoded protein: CASGGAGGGYTF.

The V and J genes are TRBV7-6 and TRBJ2-7; possible D gene TRBD1, 6 bases. V was trimmed by 5 bases and J by 2 bases, leaving 16 bases between them. The CDR3 contains 15 residues. Germline CDR1 reads SGHVS; CDR2 reads FNYEAQ. The CDR3 loop is CASSQETGATYEQYV. The CDR3 DNA is TGTGCCAGCAGCCAGGAGACAGGCGCGACCTACGAGCAGTACGTC.

The chain recombines TRBV11-2 with TRBJ2-3, with D perhaps TRBD2 (6 bases). Trimming stripped 4 bases from V and 0 bases from J, with 14 bases between. CDR3 length equals 16 residues. Per germline, CDR1 SGHAT and CDR2 FQNNGV. The CDR3 DNA reads TGTGCCAGCAGCTGGGCGGGGCAGGGTAGCACAGATACGCAGTATTTT. Its translation: CASSWAGQGSTDTQYF.

The chain recombines TRBV25-1 with TRBJ2-4, with TRBD1 as a possible D gene (5 bases). Germline lookup yields CDR1 MGHDK and CDR2 SYGVNS. The CDR3 is 14 residues long. V shed 3 bases and J shed 7 bases, with 13 bases lying between them. The CDR3 is CASSDPGLVNIQYF. CDR3 bases: TGTGCCAGCAGTGACCCAGGGTTGGTGAACATTCAGTACTTC.

The rearrangement joins TRBV6-6 to TRBJ2-5, with 12 bases aligning to TRBD1. This CDR3 contains 16 residues. Germline trimming cut 6 bases from V and 4 bases from J; bases unmatched to any gene: 9. Germline V lookup: CDR1 MNHNY, CDR2 SVGAGI (reference sequence). The CDR3 loop is CASRGDLGQGAETQYF. The CDR3, as DNA: TGTGCCAGCAGAGGGGACCTGGGACAGGGGGCAGAGACCCAGTACTTC.

This chain joins TRBV7-9 and TRBJ1-1; a possible D gene is TRBD1 (6 bases). The CDR3 extends over 14 amino acids. CDR1 is SEHNR, CDR2 FQNEAQ, per germline (reference sequence). V was trimmed by 4 bases and J by 1 base, leaving 10 bases between them. CDR3 amino acids: CASSSWTANTEAFF. CDR3 in DNA: TGTGCCAGCAGCTCATGGACAGCGAACACTGAAGCTTTCTTT.

J is TRBJ1-1 and V is TRBV2, with 7 bases fitting TRBD1. The CDR3 consists of 13 residues. The V and J ends lost 10 bases and 4 bases, in that order; junction bases with no gene match: 9. Germline V gene sequence: CDR1 SNHLY, CDR2 FYNNEI. The CDR3 DNA sequence: TGTGCCACTACCATAGGGACAGTCACTGAAGCTTTCTTT. Translation gives CATTIGTVTEAFF.